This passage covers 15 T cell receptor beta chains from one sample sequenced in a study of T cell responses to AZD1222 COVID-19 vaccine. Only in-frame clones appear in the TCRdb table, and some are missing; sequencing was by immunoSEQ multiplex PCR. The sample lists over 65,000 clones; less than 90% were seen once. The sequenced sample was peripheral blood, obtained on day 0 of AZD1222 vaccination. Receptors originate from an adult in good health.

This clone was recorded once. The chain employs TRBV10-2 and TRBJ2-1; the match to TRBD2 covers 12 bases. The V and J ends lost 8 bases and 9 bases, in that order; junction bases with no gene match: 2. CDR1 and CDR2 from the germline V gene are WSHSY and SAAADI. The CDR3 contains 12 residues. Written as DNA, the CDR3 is TGCGCCAGCGGACTAGCGGGAATTGAGCAGTTCTTC. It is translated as CASGLAGIEQFF.

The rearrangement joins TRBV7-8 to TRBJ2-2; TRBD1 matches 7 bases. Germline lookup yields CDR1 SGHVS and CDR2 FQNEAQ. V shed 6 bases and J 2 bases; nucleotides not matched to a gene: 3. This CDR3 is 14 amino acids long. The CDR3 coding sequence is TGTGCCAGCAGGGACAGGCCCAACACCGGGGAGCTGTTTTTT. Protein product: CASRDRPNTGELFF. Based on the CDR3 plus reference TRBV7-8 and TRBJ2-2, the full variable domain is GAGVSQSPRYKVAKRGQDVALRCDPISGHVSLFWYQQALGQGPEFLTYFQNEAQLDKSGLPSDRFFAERPEGSVSTLKIQRTQQEDSAVYLCASRDRPNTGELFFGEGSRLTVL.

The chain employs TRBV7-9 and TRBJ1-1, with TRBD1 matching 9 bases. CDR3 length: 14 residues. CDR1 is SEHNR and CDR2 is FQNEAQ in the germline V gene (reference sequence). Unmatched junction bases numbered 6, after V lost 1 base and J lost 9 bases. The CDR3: CASSLGTGVEKAFF. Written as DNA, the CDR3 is TGTGCCAGCAGCTTAGGGACAGGGGTGGAAAAAGCTTTCTTT.

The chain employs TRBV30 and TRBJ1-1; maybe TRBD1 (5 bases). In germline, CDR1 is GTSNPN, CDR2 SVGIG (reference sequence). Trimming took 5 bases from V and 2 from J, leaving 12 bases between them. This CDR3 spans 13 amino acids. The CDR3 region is CAWCPGLNTEAFF. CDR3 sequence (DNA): TGTGCCTGGTGTCCGGGACTCAACACTGAAGCTTTCTTT.

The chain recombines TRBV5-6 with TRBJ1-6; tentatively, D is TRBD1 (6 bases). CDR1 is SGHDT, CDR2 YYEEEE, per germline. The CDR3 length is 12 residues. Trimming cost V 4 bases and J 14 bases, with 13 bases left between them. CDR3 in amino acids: CASSGQSTALHF. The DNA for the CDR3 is TGTGCCAGCAGCGGACAGTCAACGGCCCTCCACTTT.

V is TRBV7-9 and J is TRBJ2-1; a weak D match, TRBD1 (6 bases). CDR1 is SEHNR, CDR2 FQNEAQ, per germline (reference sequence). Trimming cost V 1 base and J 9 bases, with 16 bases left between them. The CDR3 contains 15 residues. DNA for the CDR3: TGTGCCAGCAGCTTAGGGCAGGGGAGAGACACTGAGCAGTTCTTC. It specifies CASSLGQGRDTEQFF.

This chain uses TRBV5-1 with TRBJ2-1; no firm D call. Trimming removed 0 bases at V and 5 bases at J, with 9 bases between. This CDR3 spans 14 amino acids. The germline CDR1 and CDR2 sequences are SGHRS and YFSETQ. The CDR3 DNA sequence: TGCGCCAGCAGCTTGGAACCGGCCCACAATGAGCAGTTCTTC. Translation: CASSLEPAHNEQFF.

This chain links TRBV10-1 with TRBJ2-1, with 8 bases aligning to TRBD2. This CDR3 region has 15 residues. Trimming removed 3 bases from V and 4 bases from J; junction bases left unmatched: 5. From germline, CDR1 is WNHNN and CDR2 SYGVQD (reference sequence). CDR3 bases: TGCGCCAGCAGTGAATACGGGGGGGCTTACAATGAGCAGTTCTTC. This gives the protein CASSEYGGAYNEQFF.

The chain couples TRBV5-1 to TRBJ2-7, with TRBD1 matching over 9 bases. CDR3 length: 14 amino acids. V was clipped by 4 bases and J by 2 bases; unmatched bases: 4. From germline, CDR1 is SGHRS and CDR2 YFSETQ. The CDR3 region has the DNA TGCGCCAGCAGCGGTGGGGACAGGGCCTACGAGCAGTACTTC. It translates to CASSGGDRAYEQYF.

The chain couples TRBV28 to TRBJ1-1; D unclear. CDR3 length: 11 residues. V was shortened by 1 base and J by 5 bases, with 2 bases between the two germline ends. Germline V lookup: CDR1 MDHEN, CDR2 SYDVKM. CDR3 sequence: CASSLYTEAFF. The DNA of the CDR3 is TGTGCCAGCAGTTTATATACTGAAGCTTTCTTT. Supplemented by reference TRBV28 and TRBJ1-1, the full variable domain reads DVKVTQSSRYLVKRTGEKVFLECVQDMDHENMFWYRQDPGLGLRLIYFSYDVKMKEKGDIPEGYSVSREKKERFSLILESASTNQTSMYLCASSLYTEAFFGQGTRLTVV.

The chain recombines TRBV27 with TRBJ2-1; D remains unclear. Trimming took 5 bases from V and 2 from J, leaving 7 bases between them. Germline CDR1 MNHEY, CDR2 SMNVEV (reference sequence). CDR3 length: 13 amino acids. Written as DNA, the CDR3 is TGTGCCAGCAGTCCCCTAACCTACAATGAGCAGTTCTTC. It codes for CASSPLTYNEQFF.

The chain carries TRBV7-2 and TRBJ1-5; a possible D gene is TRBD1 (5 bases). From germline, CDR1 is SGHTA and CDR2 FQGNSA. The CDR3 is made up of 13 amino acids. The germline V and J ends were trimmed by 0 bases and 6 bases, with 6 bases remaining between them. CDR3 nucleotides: TGTGCCAGCAGCTTAGCGGGGACTCAGCCCCAGCATTTT. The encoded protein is CASSLAGTQPQHF.

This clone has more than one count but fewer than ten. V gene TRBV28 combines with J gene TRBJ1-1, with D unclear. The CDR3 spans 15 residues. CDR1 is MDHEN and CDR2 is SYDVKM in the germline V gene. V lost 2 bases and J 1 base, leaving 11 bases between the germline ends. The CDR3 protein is CASSLPQPSNTEAFF. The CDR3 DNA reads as TGTGCCAGCAGTTTACCCCAGCCCTCGAACACTGAAGCTTTCTTT.

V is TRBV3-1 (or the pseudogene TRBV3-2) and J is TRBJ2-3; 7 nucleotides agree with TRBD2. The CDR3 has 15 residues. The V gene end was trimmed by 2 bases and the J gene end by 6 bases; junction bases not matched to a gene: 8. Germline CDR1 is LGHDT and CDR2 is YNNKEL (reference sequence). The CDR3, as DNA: TGTGCCAGCAGCCAAACCCAGCGGGGTGCGGATACGCAGTATTTT. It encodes CASSQTQRGADTQYF.

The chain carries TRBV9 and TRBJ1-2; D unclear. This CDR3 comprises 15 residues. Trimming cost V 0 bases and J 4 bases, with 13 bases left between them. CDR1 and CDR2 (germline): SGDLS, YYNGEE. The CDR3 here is CASSVEIGVSYGYTF. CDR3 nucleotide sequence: TGTGCCAGCAGCGTAGAGATCGGGGTGTCCTATGGCTACACCTTC.